This TCR beta chain derives from a study of response to subunit inactivated influenza vaccine. Germline CDR1 MNHEY, CDR2 SMNVEV (reference sequence). The CDR3 consists of 13 residues. The V segment lost 3 bases and the J segment 8 bases; nucleotides outside the gene matches: 5. Via MiXCR, TCRdb re-called the RT-PCR reads, giving one row per CDR3 protein. The sample lists 500,000 to 600,000 distinct CDR3 sequences; about 11% were seen once. The same data also contributed to another study, on T cells expressing NK-cell markers. That study reports: 5'RACE template switching built TCR beta cDNA with unique molecular identifiers. The dominant NKG2C+ clonotypes represented about 1.0-7.5% of CD8+ T cells in five to seven donors. A handful of donors showed these clonotypes also leading the CD3+CD56-NKG2C+ fraction.

This TCR was sampled from a middle-aged man who received an inactivated influenza vaccine. Sequences were derived from PBMCs from blood, sampled on the day of vaccination. The chain recombines TRBV27 with TRBJ2-3, with 7 bases identical to TRBD2. CDR3 sequence reads: CASSLSGGRTQYF. The CDR3 DNA reads TGTGCCAGCAGTTTGTCGGGGGGTCGTACGCAGTATTTT.